The rows below give T cell receptor beta chains drawn from one sample of a study of cytomegalovirus exposure and HLA in healthy donors. TCRdb's table, derived via immunoSEQ multiplex PCR, lists solely in-frame clones and lacks some. The sample has 65,000 to 95,000 clones; 60% to 85% are singletons. The source material was PBMCs. All receptors derive from a male donor in good health and CMV-seropositive. Each CDR3 is given with its conserved first and last residue. The order of the fields is D gene, clone size, J gene, V gene, CDR3 DNA, CDR3 protein. A D gene is named only where the DNA matches it firmly. Some rows mark clone size as missing; the rest say once, few, many or name a class of expanded clone.

>TRBD1|.|TRBJ2-7|TRBV11-2
TGTGCCAGCAGCTTAGGTAGGGGGACAGGGCCCTACGAGCAGTACTTC
CASSLGRGTGPYEQYF
>.|.|TRBJ1-1|TRBV6-5
TGTGCCAGCAGTTACATGAGGCTGGTGAACACTGAAGCTTTCTTT
CASSYMRLVNTEAFF
>.|.|TRBJ2-7|TRBV28
TGTGCCAGCAGTTTATTTGCAGGGGTTCCGCGCGAGCAGTACTTC
CASSLFAGVPREQYF
>.|.|TRBJ1-2|TRBV15
TGTGCCACCAGCAGAGAGTGGAATAGGGGCGACTATGGCTACACCTTC
CATSREWNRGDYGYTF
>TRBD2|.|TRBJ2-2|TRBV9
TGTGCCAGCAGCGTAGGCGGGGGGCGTCGCACCGGGGAGCTGTTTTTT
CASSVGGGRRTGELFF
>TRBD2|.|TRBJ2-1|TRBV7-9
TGTTCCAGCAGCTTCCTGACTAGCGGGAGTAAGGGTGAGCAGTTCTTC
CSSSFLTSGSKGEQFF
>.|.|TRBJ2-6|TRBV11-1
TGTGCCAGCAGTCAAGGGGTAGGCACTGGGGCCAACGTCCTGACTTTC
CASSQGVGTGANVLTF
>TRBD2|.|TRBJ2-7|TRBV6-6
TGTGCCAGCAGCCCCGGACTAGCGGGGGCCTACGAGCAGTACTTC
CASSPGLAGAYEQYF
>TRBD1|few|TRBJ1-2|TRBV6-1
TGTGCCAGCAACCTACAGGGGGCGAACTATGGCTACACCTTC
CASNLQGANYGYTF
>.|.|TRBJ2-7|TRBV27
TGTGCCAGCAGTAAGTGGCAGGGGTTTAGTTACGAGCAGTACTTC
CASSKWQGFSYEQYF
>.|.|TRBJ1-3|TRBV5-1
TGCGCCAGCAGCTTGGGGCCGAACTCTGGAAACACCATATATTTT
CASSLGPNSGNTIYF
>.|.|TRBJ2-1|TRBV5-5
TGTGCCAGCAGCTTACGTCCTATCAATGAGCAGTTCTTC
CASSLRPINEQFF
>.|.|TRBJ1-1|TRBV11-2
TGTGCCAGCAGCTTAGTCCGAGGAACTGAAGCTTTCTTT
CASSLVRGTEAFF
>TRBD2|.|TRBJ2-2|TRBV5-1
TGCGCCAGCTGCCGACTAGCGGGGGGCCTGCGAAGCACCGGGGAGCTGTTTTTT
CASCRLAGGLRSTGELFF
>TRBD1|.|TRBJ1-2|TRBV18
TGTGCCAGCTCAGACTATAATCTTTTGACAGGGGTTGGCTATGGCTACACCTTC
CASSDYNLLTGVGYGYTF
>TRBD2|.|TRBJ2-2|TRBV30
TGTGCCTGGAGCCTACTCGCCCTAGCGGGAGTCACCGGGGAGCTGTTTTTT
CAWSLLALAGVTGELFF
>.|.|TRBJ1-1|TRBV19
TGTGCCAGTATTAATCTCGCGGGAAGGGAAGCTTTCTTT
CASINLAGREAFF
>.|.|TRBJ2-5|TRBV27
TGTGCCAGCAGAAGTGGTAGGGGGACCCAAGAGACCCAGTACTTC
CASRSGRGTQETQYF
>.|.|TRBJ1-5|TRBV10-3
TGTGCCATCAGTGAGTCGCAGGGGATGTTGTGGCCCCAGCATTTT
CAISESQGMLWPQHF
>TRBD1|.|TRBJ2-7|TRBV28
TGTGCCAGCACCCAGGGACAGGGGAAGAACTACGAGCAGTACTTC
CASTQGQGKNYEQYF
>TRBD1|few|TRBJ2-3|TRBV25-1
TGTGCCAGCAGGGGACCGGGACAGGGAGGGTCAGATACGCAGTATTTT
CASRGPGQGGSDTQYF
>TRBD2|.|TRBJ2-5|TRBV10-3
TGTGCCATCAGTGCTTCCCCGGGGACTAGCGGGAGGGGGGAGACCCAGTACTTC
CAISASPGTSGRGETQYF
>TRBD1|.|TRBJ1-3|TRBV7-9
TGTGCCAGCAGCGCGACAGGGATGCAGGGAAACACCATATATTTT
CASSATGMQGNTIYF
>.|.|TRBJ2-2|TRBV5-5
TGTGCCAGCAGTCGGGCGGGGATTTACACCGGGGAGCTGTTTTTT
CASSRAGIYTGELFF
>TRBD1|.|TRBJ1-2|TRBV6-1
TGTGCCAGCAGTCGGGACAGGGACTATGGCTACACCTTC
CASSRDRDYGYTF
>TRBD2|.|TRBJ2-7|TRBV4-1
TGCGCCAGCAGCCAAGGACTAGCCAACTACGAGCAGTACTTC
CASSQGLANYEQYF
>.|few|TRBJ1-1|TRBV9
TGTGCCAGCAGCGTAGTCCTGAGGGCCTTTTCTAAAGCTTTCTTT
CASSVVLRAFSKAFF
>TRBD1|.|TRBJ2-2|TRBV9
TGTGCCGGCAGCGTAGGGGGGTCGGACAGGGTAACCGGGGAGCTGTTTTTT
CAGSVGGSDRVTGELFF
>.|.|TRBJ2-3|TRBV15
TGTGCCACCAGCACCCGACAGCGGGCAGATACGCAGTATTTT
CATSTRQRADTQYF
>.|.|TRBJ1-1|TRBV7-2
TGTGCCAGCAGCTTATCGTCGACTGAAGCTTTCTTT
CASSLSSTEAFF
>.|.|TRBJ2-7|TRBV6-6
TGTGCCAGCAGTTTTAAGGACATGAGGAGCTACGAGCAGTACTTC
CASSFKDMRSYEQYF
>.|.|TRBJ1-4|TRBV10-3
TGTGCCATCAGTCGGGAGGTTCGTAATGAAAAACTGTTTTTT
CAISREVRNEKLFF
>TRBD1|once|TRBJ1-1|TRBV28
TGTGCCAGCAGTTTATCAGGGGGAGGATATGAAGCTTTCTTT
CASSLSGGGYEAFF
>.|.|TRBJ1-2|TRBV7-9
TGTGCCAGCAGCTTAGTGACACATAACTATGGCTACACCTTC
CASSLVTHNYGYTF
>TRBD2|.|TRBJ2-5|TRBV5-1
TGCGCCAGCAGCTTGGCCGGGACTAGCGAAGAGACCCAGTACTTC
CASSLAGTSEETQYF
>TRBD2|.|TRBJ2-2|TRBV12-5
TGTGCTAGTGGTTTGGACACTAGCGGGAGAATCGGGGAGCTGTTTTTT
CASGLDTSGRIGELFF
>.|.|TRBJ1-2|TRBV6-1
TGTGCCAGCTCCCCCGACAGAAACTATGGCTACACCTTC
CASSPDRNYGYTF
>.|.|TRBJ1-3|TRBV6-5
TGTGCCAGCAGTCAGGGTCCCCTATACACCATATATTTT
CASSQGPLYTIYF
>TRBD2|once|TRBJ2-5|TRBV7-2
TGTGCCAGCAGCTCATGGGGGGGGAGAGACGGAGAGACCCAGTACTTC
CASSSWGGRDGETQYF
>TRBD1|.|TRBJ2-5|TRBV7-9
TGTGCCAGCAGCGAGGGCGCTCAGACAGGGTTCCAAGAGACCCAGTACTTC
CASSEGAQTGFQETQYF
>.|.|TRBJ2-7|TRBV28
TGTGCCAGCGCACTCCGGGACTACGAGCAGTACTTC
CASALRDYEQYF
>.|few|TRBJ1-6|TRBV2
TGTGCTATCACGGGGGGGCTGGGATCACCCCTCCACTTT
CAITGGLGSPLHF
>TRBD1|.|TRBJ1-2|TRBV9
TGTGCCAGCAGCTACAGACAGGGGGGCTACACCTTC
CASSYRQGGYTF
>.|.|TRBJ2-7|TRBV28
TGTGCCAGCAGTTTTCAGGGGGGAGCCTACGAGCAGTACTTC
CASSFQGGAYEQYF
>TRBD1|.|TRBJ2-1|TRBV5-1
TGCGCCAGCCCCCCCGGACAGGGGGCCCATGAGCAGTTCTTC
CASPPGQGAHEQFF
>.|.|TRBJ1-4|TRBV7-6
TGTGCCAGCAGCTTATGGCAGGGTGTGGCTAATGAAAAACTGTTTTTT
CASSLWQGVANEKLFF
>.|.|TRBJ1-4|TRBV7-8
TGTGCCAGCAGCCCTACGGGGGTGGTTAATGAAAAACTGTTTTTT
CASSPTGVVNEKLFF
>TRBD2|.|TRBJ2-2|TRBV11-2
TGTGCCAGCAGCTTAGAGGCAGCGGGAGGAGGAACCGGGGAGCTGTTTTTT
CASSLEAAGGGTGELFF
>.|.|TRBJ2-7|TRBV5-6
TGTGCCAGCAGCTTCAGGGATTCCTACGAGCAGTACTTC
CASSFRDSYEQYF
>.|.|TRBJ1-6|TRBV6-5
TGTGCCAGCAGTTACAAGGGGGAAGCATCACCCCTCCACTTT
CASSYKGEASPLHF
>.|once|TRBJ1-1|TRBV19
TGTGCCAGTAGTATAGTCCCGGAGGCTGAAGCTTTCTTT
CASSIVPEAEAFF
>TRBD1|.|TRBJ1-1|TRBV9
TGTGCCAGCAGCGTTGGGACAGGGAACACTGAAGCTTTCTTT
CASSVGTGNTEAFF
>TRBD1|.|TRBJ1-1|TRBV2
TGTGCCAGCAGAAGACAGGGATGGACTGAAGCTTTCTTT
CASRRQGWTEAFF
>.|.|TRBJ1-1|TRBV19
TGTGCCAGTAGGAGGGGAGAGGGAGGGGACACTGAAGCTTTCTTT
CASRRGEGGDTEAFF
>.|.|TRBJ1-5|TRBV21-1
TGTGCCAGCAGCAGTGGCTCTTATAGCAATCAGCCCCAGCATTTT
CASSSGSYSNQPQHF
>.|.|TRBJ2-1|TRBV18
TGTGCCAGCTCGCCTACCTTGTACAGGGACTACAATGAGCAGTTCTTC
CASSPTLYRDYNEQFF
>TRBD2|.|TRBJ2-3|TRBV7-8
TGTGCCAGCAGCTTAGAATACTCTAGCGGGTGGGCTGGGGATACGCAGTATTTT
CASSLEYSSGWAGDTQYF
>TRBD2|.|TRBJ2-2|TRBV4-1
TGCGCCAGCAGCCAAGGGCTAGCGGGAGTGGTCGGGGAGCTGTTTTTT
CASSQGLAGVVGELFF
>.|.|TRBJ1-6|TRBV9
TGTGCCAGCAGCGGCTCCGGGAGAAATTCACCCCTCCACTTT
CASSGSGRNSPLHF
>.|.|TRBJ1-2|TRBV28
TGTGCCAGCAGACCTAACAGGGCCGCCGGCTATGGCTACACCTTC
CASRPNRAAGYGYTF